The 17 T cell receptor beta chains below all came from one sample that was sequenced in a study of blood T cell repertoires in COVID-19 (dated by TCRdb to the early 2020s). The library was prepared using the immunoSEQ multiplex PCR assay. The table comes from immuneACCESS by way of TCRdb, which keeps in-frame sequences with V and J called. Part of the clones is missing from these tables; in studies checked, under half for an unresolved V gene and the rest for unknown reasons. Recorded for this sample are fewer than 600,000 clones; around 89% of them occurred a single time. The ten most abundant clones make up less than 2% of the sample. Sequencing was carried out using PBMCs or T cells enriched from blood (not recorded which). These receptors originate from a woman in her 40s who had recovered from COVID-19.

V gene TRBV5-1 combines with J gene TRBJ2-7, with 8 bases aligning to TRBD2. The CDR3 sequence is 14 residues long. Germline V gene data show CDR1 as SGHRS and CDR2 as YFSETQ. V lost 4 bases, J lost 4 bases, and 7 bases stayed unmatched. The CDR3 reads CASSPGTREYEQYF. The DNA of the CDR3 is TGCGCCAGCAGCCCCGGGACTAGGGAATACGAGCAGTACTTC.

This chain uses TRBV7-6 with TRBJ2-5; TRBD2 matches at 7 bases. This CDR3 region has 16 residues. Per germline, CDR1 SGHVS and CDR2 FNYEAQ. V gave up 5 bases and J gave up 7 bases; unmatched junction bases: 16. CDR3 amino acids: CASSTLSTRTRGTQYF. The DNA of the CDR3 is TGTGCCAGCAGCACCCTCTCCACCCGGACTAGAGGGACCCAGTACTTC.

V is TRBV9 and J is TRBJ2-7, with TRBD2 matching over 7 bases. V shed 0 bases, J shed 0 bases, and the junction held 3 bases outside the gene matches. Germline V gene sequence: CDR1 SGDLS, CDR2 YYNGEE. CDR3 length: 15 residues. CDR3 nucleotides: TGTGCCAGCAGCGTAGCTAGCGGCCTCTCCTACGAGCAGTACTTC. It codes for CASSVASGLSYEQYF.

This rearrangement joins TRBV11-3 to TRBJ2-7, with D uncertain. Germline V gene data show CDR1 as SGHNT and CDR2 as YENEEA. The V and J ends lost 4 bases and 6 bases respectively, with 13 bases between them. This CDR3 is 13 amino acids long. CDR3 residues: CASSSSGLAEQYF. The CDR3 coding sequence is TGTGCCAGCAGCTCGTCCGGGTTGGCCGAGCAGTACTTC. Variable domain in full (rest from reference TRBV11-3 and TRBJ2-7): EAGVVQSPRYKIIEKKQPVAFWCNPISGHNTLYWYLQNLGQGPELLIRYENEEAVDDSQLPKDRFSAERLKGVDSTLKIQPAELGDSAVYLCASSSSGLAEQYFGPGTRLTVT.

This clone was picked up one time. CDR3 sequence: CASSQVRDRNYNEQFF. In nucleotides, the CDR3 is TGCGCCAGCAGCCAAGTTAGGGACAGAAACTACAATGAGCAGTTCTTC. J is TRBJ2-1 and V is TRBV4-3, with 7 bases fitting TRBD1. The J segment lost 3 bases and the V segment lost 1 base, leaving 6 bases of the junction unmatched. CDR3 length equals 16 residues. CDR1 is LGHNA, CDR2 YSLEER, per germline.

This clone occurred a few times. This chain uses TRBV19 with TRBJ1-1; 7 nucleotides line up with TRBD1. The germline gives CDR1 LNHDA, CDR2 SQIVND (reference sequence). The V gene end was trimmed by 5 bases and the J gene end by 7 bases; junction bases not matched to a gene: 7. The CDR3 sequence is 13 residues long. The CDR3 loop reads CASSADRAGEAFF. CDR3 DNA: TGTGCCAGTAGTGCCGACAGGGCTGGTGAAGCTTTCTTT.

The chain links TRBV7-9 to TRBJ2-3, with unresolved D. Trimming cost V 1 base and J 5 bases, with 10 bases left between them. The CDR3 runs 14 residues. Germline CDR1 reads SEHNR; CDR2 reads FQNEAQ (reference sequence). CDR3 coding DNA: TGTGCCAGCAGCTTAGTACCAGGCCGAGATACGCAGTATTTT. Translating gives CASSLVPGRDTQYF. Drawing the rest from reference TRBV7-9 and TRBJ2-3, the complete variable domain is DTGVSQNPRHKITKRGQNVTFRCDPISEHNRLYWYRQTLGQGPEFLTYFQNEAQLEKSRLLSDRFSAERPKGSFSTLEIQRTEQGDSAMYLCASSLVPGRDTQYFGPGTRLTVL.

In nucleotides, the CDR3 is TGTGCCAGCTCACCACCCGGGACTAGCGGGAGCTACGAGCAGTACTTC. Translating it yields CASSPPGTSGSYEQYF. The chain combines TRBV18 with TRBJ2-7, with 14 bases identical to TRBD2. The CDR3 is 16 amino acids. Germline CDR1 KGHSH, CDR2 LQKENI. V trimming: 0 bases; J trimming: 3 bases; junction bases outside the gene matches: 1. The full variable domain, in which reference TRBV18 and TRBJ2-7 provide the parts outside the CDR3, is NAGVMQNPRHLVRRRGQEARLRCSPMKGHSHVYWYRQLPEEGLKFMVYLQKENIIDESGMPKERFSAEFPKEGPSILRIQQVVRGDSAAYFCASSPPGTSGSYEQYFGPGTRLTVT.

This rearrangement joins TRBV5-4 to TRBJ2-7, with a possible D match to TRBD2 (5 bases). Deletions cut 0 bases from V and 6 bases from J, with 10 bases between. This CDR3 has 13 residues. The germline V gene has CDR1 SGHNT and CDR2 YYREEE (reference sequence). As DNA, the CDR3 is TGTGCCAGCAGCTTGGCCGAAGGGAGCGAGCAGTACTTC. Its protein is CASSLAEGSEQYF.

The chain couples TRBV7-9 to TRBJ2-3; 10 bases agree with TRBD2. The ends lost 5 bases at V and 5 bases at J; junction bases unmatched: 13. Germline-derived CDR1 and CDR2 are SEHNR and FQNEAQ (reference sequence). This CDR3 contains 17 residues. As DNA, the CDR3 is TGTGCCAGCAGCCCAAACAGCGGGAGGGCCTACGAAGATACGCAGTATTTT. Encoded protein: CASSPNSGRAYEDTQYF. The full variable domain, with the rest looked up from reference TRBV7-9 and TRBJ2-3, is DTGVSQNPRHKITKRGQNVTFRCDPISEHNRLYWYRQTLGQGPEFLTYFQNEAQLEKSRLLSDRFSAERPKGSFSTLEIQRTEQGDSAMYLCASSPNSGRAYEDTQYFGPGTRLTVL.

V gene TRBV11-2 combines with J gene TRBJ1-1; no reliable D call. The V end was cut by 4 bases, the J end by 0 bases, with 12 bases between. The germline V gene has CDR1 SGHAT and CDR2 FQNNGV. CDR3 length equals 15 residues. Here the CDR3 DNA reads TGTGCCAGCAGCTCCGCGGTACGGATGAACACTGAAGCTTTCTTT. Protein product: CASSSAVRMNTEAFF.

This chain links TRBV6-5 with TRBJ2-1, with TRBD2 as a possible D gene (6 bases). V was clipped by 6 bases and J by 2 bases, with 14 bases between them. CDR3 length equals 15 residues. Per germline, CDR1 MNHEY and CDR2 SVGAGI. The CDR3 protein is CASSSGLLTYNEQFF. The DNA of the CDR3 is TGTGCCAGCAGCTCGGGACTCCTGACCTACAATGAGCAGTTCTTC.

The V call is TRBV5-4, the J call TRBJ2-1, with 9 positions matching TRBD1. Trimming removed 4 bases from V and 3 bases from J; junction bases left unmatched: 2. The length of the CDR3 is 14 residues. Looked up from germline, CDR1 is SGHNT and CDR2 is YYREEE (reference sequence). The CDR3 sequence is CASSTDRGYNEQFF. As DNA, the CDR3 is TGTGCCAGCAGCACGGACAGGGGCTACAATGAGCAGTTCTTC.

The chain carries TRBV3-1 (or the pseudogene TRBV3-2) and TRBJ2-5; no definite D call. The V and J ends lost 2 bases and 3 bases respectively, with 7 bases between them. The CDR3 contains 13 residues. The germline CDR1 and CDR2 sequences are LGHDT and YNNKEL (reference sequence). The CDR3 DNA reads as TGTGCCAGCAGCCAACTCGGAGAAGAGACCCAGTACTTC. Amino acid sequence: CASSQLGEETQYF.

This chain joins TRBV14 and TRBJ2-2, with a possible D match to TRBD1 (6 bases). Germline V gene lookup returns CDR1 SGHDN and CDR2 FVKESK. The CDR3 spans 13 residues. The ends were cut back, 4 bases at V and 13 bases at J, with 16 bases in the middle. CDR3 coding DNA: TGTGCCAGCAGCCCACAGGGAACGGTTTCGCTGTTTTTT. As protein: CASSPQGTVSLFF.

The chain links TRBV29-1 to TRBJ2-1; 14 bases match TRBD2. Germline V gene lookup returns CDR1 SQVTM and CDR2 ANQGSEA. CDR3 length equals 15 residues. The V segment lost 1 base and the J segment 7 bases; nucleotides outside the gene matches: 3. The CDR3 DNA follows: TGCAGCGTTGAAGCCCGGACTAGCGGGGGGAATGAGCAGTTCTTC. Translated: CSVEARTSGGNEQFF.

V gene TRBV27 combines with J gene TRBJ1-2; 7 positions match TRBD1. Per the germline V gene, CDR1 is MNHEY and CDR2 is SMNVEV (reference sequence). With V trimmed by 2 bases and J by 8 bases, 2 bases remained unmatched. This CDR3 comprises 12 residues. In nucleotides, the CDR3 is TGTGCCAGCAGTTTAACAGGGGACGGCTACACCTTC. This sequence encodes CASSLTGDGYTF.